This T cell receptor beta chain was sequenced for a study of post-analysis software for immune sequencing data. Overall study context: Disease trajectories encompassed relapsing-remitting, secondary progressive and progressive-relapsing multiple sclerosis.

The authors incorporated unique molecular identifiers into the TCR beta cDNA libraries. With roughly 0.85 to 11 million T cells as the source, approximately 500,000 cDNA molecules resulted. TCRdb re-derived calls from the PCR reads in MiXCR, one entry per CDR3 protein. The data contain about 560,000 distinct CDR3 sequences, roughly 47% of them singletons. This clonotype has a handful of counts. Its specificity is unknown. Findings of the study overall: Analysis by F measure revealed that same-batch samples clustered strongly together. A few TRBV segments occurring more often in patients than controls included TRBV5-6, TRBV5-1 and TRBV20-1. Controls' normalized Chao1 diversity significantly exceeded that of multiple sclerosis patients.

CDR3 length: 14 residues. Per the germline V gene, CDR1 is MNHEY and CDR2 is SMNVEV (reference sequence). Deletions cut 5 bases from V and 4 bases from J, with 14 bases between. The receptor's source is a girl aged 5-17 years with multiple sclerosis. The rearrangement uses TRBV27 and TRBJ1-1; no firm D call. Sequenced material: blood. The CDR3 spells CASSPIRRSTEAFF. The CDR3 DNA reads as TGTGCCAGCAGTCCGATCAGGCGTTCCACTGAAGCTTTCTTT.